The rows below give T cell receptor beta chains drawn from one sample of a study of regulatory T cells in long-lasting Graves disease. TCRdb reprocessed the multiplex PCR reads via MiXCR and lists one record per CDR3 protein. The sample holds approximately 540,000 distinct CDR3 sequences, around 13% seen once. In addition, the sample was reused for a study of T cells in Graves' hyperthyroidism and ophthalmopathy.

Sample: peripheral blood mononuclear cells (PBMCs), taken at new diagnosis, from a patient treated with antithyroid drugs. Source of these receptors: a woman aged 30 to 39 with Graves disease. Both conserved end residues are part of each CDR3. A D gene is named only where the DNA matches it firmly. Part of the rows lack a size; the others show once, few, many or a class for expanded clones.

d_call	j_call	clone_size	v_call	cdr3_aa	cdr3_nt
-	TRBJ2-1	few	TRBV19	CASSIPYNEQFF	TGTGCCAGTAGTATCCCTTACAATGAGCAGTTCTTC
TRBD1	TRBJ1-2	-	TRBV20-1	CSAIDRDREGGYGYTF	TGCAGTGCGATAGACCGGGACAGGGAAGGCGGCTATGGCTACACCTTC
TRBD2	TRBJ2-1	few	TRBV11-2	CASSLRGRDNNEQFF	TGTGCCAGCAGCTTACGCGGGAGGGATAACAATGAGCAGTTCTTC
-	TRBJ1-4	many	TRBV28	CASSTPGQIATNEKLFF	TGTGCCAGCAGTACGCCTGGACAGATTGCAACTAATGAAAAACTGTTTTTT
-	TRBJ1-1	-	TRBV5-5	CASSSWGGLNTEAFF	TGTGCCAGCAGCTCATGGGGGGGCCTTAACACTGAAGCTTTCTTT
-	TRBJ1-3	few	TRBV15	CATSRERSSRNTIYF	TGTGCCACCAGCAGAGAACGGAGCTCTAGAAACACCATATATTTT
TRBD1	TRBJ2-4	few	TRBV5-1	CASSFVVGGAGNIQYF	TGCGCCAGCAGCTTTGTGGTAGGGGGCGCGGGAAACATTCAGTACTTC
-	TRBJ1-1	few	TRBV29-1	CSVELQGEAEAFF	TGCAGCGTTGAATTACAGGGAGAAGCTGAAGCTTTCTTT
-	TRBJ2-1	few	TRBV5-1	CASSLAWGSTNEQFF	TGCGCCAGCAGCTTGGCCTGGGGCAGTACGAATGAGCAGTTCTTC
-	TRBJ1-1	many	TRBV10-3	CAISDNGGSTEAFF	TGTGCCATCAGTGACAATGGGGGTAGCACTGAAGCTTTCTTT
-	TRBJ1-4	many	TRBV6-5	CASSWALERVSEKLFF	TGTGCCAGCAGTTGGGCTCTGGAGCGGGTTAGTGAAAAACTGTTTTTT
TRBD1	TRBJ1-1	many	TRBV11-3	CASNMGQGNTEAFF	TGTGCCAGCAACATGGGACAGGGCAACACTGAAGCTTTCTTT
TRBD2	TRBJ2-7	many	TRBV28	CASSLRLAGVREQYF	TGTGCCAGCAGTTTACGGTTAGCGGGAGTTCGCGAGCAGTACTTC
TRBD2	TRBJ2-3	many	TRBV7-9	CASSFKPGTSGKSTDTQYF	TGTGCCAGCAGCTTTAAGCCCGGGACTAGCGGGAAAAGCACAGATACGCAGTATTTT
TRBD1	TRBJ2-6	few	TRBV24-1	CAAGTGGAGANVLTF	TGTGCCGCCGGGACAGGGGGAGCTGGGGCCAACGTCCTGACTTTC
-	TRBJ1-1	many	TRBV12-3/TRBV12-4	CASSLRGPFEAFF	TGTGCCAGCAGTTTGCGGGGACCGTTTGAAGCTTTCTTT
-	TRBJ2-7	many	TRBV4-1	CASSPIPDRPPYEQYF	TGCGCCAGCAGCCCAATTCCGGACCGACCTCCCTACGAGCAGTACTTC
-	TRBJ1-1	many	TRBV19	CASALAGAGITEAFF	TGTGCCAGTGCCCTCGCGGGGGCAGGGATCACTGAAGCTTTCTTT
-	TRBJ1-3	-	TRBV3-1	CASSQDSGGHSGNTIYF	TGTGCCAGCAGCCAAGATTCGGGGGGCCACTCTGGAAACACCATATATTTT
-	TRBJ2-1	-	TRBV11-2	CASSWGPFVSYNEQFF	TGTGCCAGCAGCTGGGGGCCGTTCGTCTCCTACAATGAGCAGTTCTTC
TRBD2	TRBJ2-1	many	TRBV25-1	CASSPYLAGGSNEQFF	TGTGCCAGCAGCCCCTACCTAGCGGGAGGTTCCAATGAGCAGTTCTTC
-	TRBJ1-2	many	TRBV12-3/TRBV12-4	CASSSPGEDLNYGYTF	TGTGCCAGCAGTTCCCCGGGAGAAGACCTTAACTATGGCTACACCTTC
-	TRBJ2-5	-	TRBV13	CASSLTTGTQYF	TGTGCCAGCAGCCTAACGACGGGGACCCAGTACTTC
TRBD1	TRBJ1-5	many	TRBV2	CASSLTGSRNQPQHF	TGTGCCAGCAGTCTGACAGGGAGTCGCAATCAGCCCCAGCATTTT
-	TRBJ2-3	many	TRBV28	CASSLMWELGTDTQYF	TGTGCCAGCAGTTTAATGTGGGAGTTGGGCACAGATACGCAGTATTTT
-	TRBJ2-3	-	TRBV20-1	CGARRHLAVPSSTDTQYF	TGCGGTGCTAGACGTCATTTGGCTGTTCCGTCTAGCACAGATACGCAGTATTTT
TRBD1	TRBJ1-2	-	TRBV5-1	CASSSDRGRNYGYTF	TGCGCCAGCAGCTCAGACAGGGGCCGTAACTATGGCTACACCTTC
-	TRBJ2-7	few	TRBV6-2/TRBV6-3	CASPTEEGLGPSYEQYF	TGTGCCAGCCCGACCGAAGAAGGACTTGGTCCCTCCTACGAGCAGTACTTC
TRBD2	TRBJ2-4	few	TRBV28	CASSLNPSGRIQYF	TGTGCCAGCAGTTTAAATCCTAGCGGACGCATTCAGTACTTC
TRBD2	TRBJ2-7	many	TRBV20-1	CSAGLAGASEQYF	TGCAGTGCAGGACTAGCGGGAGCTAGCGAGCAGTACTTC
-	TRBJ2-3	once	TRBV7-2	CASKLTSARTDTQYF	TGTGCCAGCAAGCTGACGTCTGCCCGCACAGATACGCAGTATTTT
TRBD1	TRBJ2-7	many	TRBV2	CASSRQGKSYEQYF	TGTGCCAGCAGCAGACAGGGCAAAAGCTACGAGCAGTACTTC
-	TRBJ1-3	-	TRBV10-3	CAISVDSSGNTIYF	TGTGCCATCAGTGTGGACAGCTCTGGAAACACCATATATTTT
-	TRBJ1-2	-	TRBV4-1	CASRGWGYGYTF	TGCGCCAGCAGGGGGTGGGGTTATGGCTACACCTTC
-	TRBJ2-1	many	TRBV13	CASSPRTVLTEQFF	TGTGCCAGCAGCCCCCGGACCGTTCTTACTGAGCAGTTCTTC
-	TRBJ2-3	many	TRBV7-9	CASSLVGRRPGTDTQYF	TGTGCCAGCAGCTTAGTGGGCAGGAGACCCGGGACAGATACGCAGTATTTT
-	TRBJ2-3	-	TRBV9	CASSVAITTASPNTDTQYF	TGTGCCAGCAGCGTAGCTATAACTACCGCATCCCCTAACACAGATACGCAGTATTTT
-	TRBJ2-1	few	TRBV5-1	CASSPPGLTKTTSYNEQFF	TGCGCCAGCAGCCCGCCGGGACTTACCAAAACAACCTCCTACAATGAGCAGTTCTTC
-	TRBJ2-1	many	TRBV7-9	CASSFEYSASSYNEQFF	TGTGCCAGCAGCTTTGAATACTCAGCAAGCTCCTACAATGAGCAGTTCTTC
TRBD2	TRBJ2-5	many	TRBV11-3	CASSLGLAVSLGETQYF	TGTGCCAGCAGCCTTGGACTAGCGGTCTCCCTGGGAGAGACCCAGTACTTC
-	TRBJ2-2	-	TRBV7-9	CASTKLSRDGELFF	TGTGCCAGCACCAAGCTATCGAGGGACGGGGAGCTGTTTTTT
TRBD2	TRBJ2-1	many	TRBV20-1	CSARDPLAGSSSYNEQFF	TGCAGTGCTAGAGATCCGCTAGCGGGGTCGAGCTCCTACAATGAGCAGTTCTTC
-	TRBJ2-3	few	TRBV28	CASSSWRRATDTQYF	TGTGCCAGCAGTTCCTGGAGAAGGGCCACAGATACGCAGTATTTT
TRBD2	TRBJ2-1	few	TRBV9	CASSVSSGRPNEQFF	TGTGCCAGCAGCGTGTCCAGCGGGAGACCCAATGAGCAGTTCTTC
TRBD2	TRBJ2-7	many	TRBV7-9	CASSYPLAGAYEQYF	TGTGCCAGCAGCTACCCACTAGCGGGGGCCTACGAGCAGTACTTC
TRBD1	TRBJ1-6	-	TRBV13	CASSLQNLQGSAPHF	TGTGCCAGCAGCTTACAAAACCTACAGGGGTCGGCCCCTCACTTT
TRBD2	TRBJ2-3	many	TRBV7-3	CASSKNGGSTDTQYF	TGTGCCAGCAGTAAAAACGGGGGGAGCACAGATACGCAGTATTTT